The present TCR beta chain was sequenced within a study of blood T cell repertoires in COVID-19. Libraries were prepared by immunoSEQ multiplex PCR; TCRdb keeps only in-frame clonotypes and omits some of them. The sample carries some 110,000 clones, around four fifths recorded once. Germline assignment: CDR1 LGHNA and CDR2 YSLEER. V was shortened by 4 bases and J by 7 bases, with 16 bases between the two germline ends. This CDR3 is built from 14 residues. Sequencing was performed on peripheral blood. V usage is TRBV4-3 and J usage is TRBJ2-5, with D unclear. The origin of this receptor is a man aged 55 to 70 with acute or convalescent COVID-19. The CDR3 region has the DNA TGCGCCAGCAGCCGAACCTGGGCCGTAGGGACCCAGTACTTC. Translation gives CASSRTWAVGTQYF.